This TCR beta chain was identified in a study of blood T cell repertoires in COVID-19. Study information: Sites in the United States, Italy and Spain provided acute and convalescent COVID-19 samples. From T cells, B-cell-depleted T cells, or PBMCs came the material, which was cDNA or gDNA.

Sequencing was performed with immunoSEQ multiplex PCR; in TCRdb, only in-frame clones are kept and a portion is missing. Found here are 140,000 to 150,000 clones, roughly 87% of them singletons; the top ten hold about 1.5%. From germline, CDR1 is LGHDT and CDR2 YNNKEL (reference sequence). This CDR3 comprises 11 residues. V gave up 5 bases and J gave up 8 bases, with 6 bases separating them. The chain combines TRBV3-1 (or the pseudogene TRBV3-2) with TRBJ1-4; no clear D gene. The receptor was isolated from a human donor in a cohort sampled during active COVID-19. Sequencing used peripheral blood. The CDR3 reads CASSSQEKLFF. In DNA form, the CDR3 reads TGTGCCAGCAGCTCCCAGGAAAAACTGTTTTTT.